This T cell receptor (beta chain) comes out of a study of T-cell memory formation after mild COVID-19. Via MiXCR, TCRdb re-called the 5' RACE reads, giving one row per CDR3 protein. Of 250,000 to 300,000 distinct CDR3 sequences listed, about a sixth are singletons. The V gene lost 1 base and the J gene lost 0 bases, with 8 bases spanning the gap. This CDR3 has 15 amino acids. The germline V gene has CDR1 MNHEY and CDR2 SMNVEV (reference sequence). This clonotype has more than one count but fewer than ten. The sequenced material came from PBMCs or a T cell subset sorted from them (not recorded which). The V gene is TRBV27, the J gene TRBJ2-3; D unresolved. The receptor was derived from a young man who had mild COVID-19 (a few samples of this study predate the infection). Cell type and time point are not known. DNA of the CDR3: TGTGCCAGCAGTTTATTATCCCAGAGCACAGATACGCAGTATTTT. This codes for CASSLLSQSTDTQYF.